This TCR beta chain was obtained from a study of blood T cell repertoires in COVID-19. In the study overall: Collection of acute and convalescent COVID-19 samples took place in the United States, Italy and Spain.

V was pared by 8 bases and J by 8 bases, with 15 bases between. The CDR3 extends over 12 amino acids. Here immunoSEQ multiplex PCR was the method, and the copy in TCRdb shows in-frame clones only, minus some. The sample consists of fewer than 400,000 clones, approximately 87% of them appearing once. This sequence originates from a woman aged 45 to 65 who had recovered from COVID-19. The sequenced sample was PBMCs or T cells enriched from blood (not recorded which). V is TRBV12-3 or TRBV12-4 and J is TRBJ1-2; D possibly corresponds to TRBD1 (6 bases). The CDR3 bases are TGTGCCAGCCATAACAGGGCCTACGGCTACACCTTC. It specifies CASHNRAYGYTF.